The 25 T cell receptor beta chains presented below share a single source sample, sequenced in a study of T cell responses to AZD1222 COVID-19 vaccine. TCRdb's table, derived via immunoSEQ multiplex PCR, lists solely in-frame clones and lacks some. The sample carries some 130,000 clones, just under 95% recorded once. Source: peripheral blood, taken 28 days after the second AZD1222 dose. The receptors were gathered from an adult who received the AZD1222 COVID-19 vaccine.

The V gene is TRBV7-2, the J gene TRBJ2-3; D is tentatively TRBD1 or TRBD2 (5 bases each). The CDR3 is made up of 17 amino acids. In germline, CDR1 is SGHTA, CDR2 FQGNSA. The V and J ends lost 1 base and 1 base respectively, with 15 bases between them. The CDR3 sequence is CASSLGLRGAGTDTQYF. Written as DNA, the CDR3 is TGTGCCAGCAGCTTAGGGCTGAGAGGGGCAGGCACAGATACGCAGTATTTT.

V gene TRBV19 combines with J gene TRBJ1-1; 7 bases align to TRBD1. The V segment lost 4 bases and the J segment 3 bases; nucleotides outside the gene matches: 8. In germline, CDR1 is LNHDA, CDR2 SQIVND (reference sequence). This CDR3 spans 15 amino acids. The CDR3 loop is CASSTGGGAYTEAFF. The CDR3 DNA sequence: TGTGCCAGTAGTACGGGAGGGGGCGCTTACACTGAAGCTTTCTTT.

This clone has a single count. The rearrangement uses TRBV24-1 and TRBJ2-3; D tentatively fits TRBD1 or TRBD2 (5 bases each). CDR1 KGHDR and CDR2 SFDVKD come from the germline V gene. CDR3 length equals 13 residues. V was pared by 2 bases and J by 6 bases, with 8 bases between. The CDR3 loop reads CATSDWGPDTQYF. CDR3 DNA: TGTGCCACCAGTGATTGGGGACCTGATACGCAGTATTTT.

V and J are TRBV5-1 and TRBJ2-7; 7 bases are a match to TRBD1. The germline gives CDR1 SGHRS, CDR2 YFSETQ. The CDR3 is made up of 14 amino acids. V was clipped by 0 bases and J by 4 bases; unmatched bases: 4. The CDR3 reads CASSLADRDYEQYF. The CDR3 nucleotides read TGCGCCAGCAGCTTGGCCGACAGGGATTACGAGCAGTACTTC. Supplemented by reference TRBV5-1 and TRBJ2-7, the full variable domain reads KAGVTQTPRYLIKTRGQQVTLSCSPISGHRSVSWYQQTPGQGLQFLFEYFSETQRNKGNFPGRFSGRQFSNSRSEMNVSTLELGDSALYLCASSLADRDYEQYFGPGTRLTVT.

The chain is built from TRBV6-1 and TRBJ1-5; D is possibly TRBD1 (5 bases). This CDR3 spans 15 amino acids. The germline gives CDR1 MNHNS, CDR2 SASEGT. The V and J ends lost 0 bases and 2 bases respectively, with 8 bases between them. Here the CDR3 DNA reads TGTGCCAGCAGTGAAGCTGGGGCTGGCAATCAGCCCCAGCATTTT. Residues: CASSEAGAGNQPQHF.

The rearrangement joins TRBV10-3 to TRBJ2-6; D may be TRBD1 or TRBD2 (5 bases each). Trimming shortened V by 3 bases and J by 0 bases, and 18 bases separated the two germline ends. This CDR3 is built from 19 residues. From germline, CDR1 is ENHRY and CDR2 SYGVKD. This chain's CDR3 is CAISDSGTGSFSGANVLTF. In DNA, the CDR3 is TGTGCCATCAGTGACTCCGGGACCGGATCCTTCTCTGGGGCCAACGTCCTGACTTTC.

This clone was detected once. The rearrangement uses TRBV5-5 and TRBJ2-5; 11 bases line up with TRBD1. The CDR3 is 15 amino acids. The ends lost 0 bases at V and 4 bases at J; junction bases unmatched: 2. Germline values: CDR1 SGHKS, CDR2 YYEKEE (reference sequence). The CDR3 DNA follows: TGTGCCAGCAGCTTGGGGGACAGGGGGATAGAGACCCAGTACTTC. It yields the protein CASSLGDRGIETQYF. Supplemented by reference TRBV5-5 and TRBJ2-5, the full variable domain reads DAGVTQSPTHLIKTRGQQVTLRCSPISGHKSVSWYQQVLGQGPQFIFQYYEKEERGRGNFPDRFSARQFPNYSSELNVNALLLGDSALYLCASSLGDRGIETQYFGPGTRLLVL.

J is TRBJ1-2 and V is TRBV19; D is unclear. Germline assignment: CDR1 LNHDA and CDR2 SQIVND (reference sequence). V lost 4 bases and J 8 bases, leaving 17 bases between the germline ends. The CDR3 has 14 residues. The CDR3 loop is CASSTHEGSRGYTF. CDR3 DNA sequence: TGTGCCAGTAGTACCCATGAGGGATCCCGGGGCTACACCTTC.

The chain couples TRBV6-5 to TRBJ2-2; the match to TRBD1 covers 10 bases. This CDR3 region has 15 residues. Per the germline V gene, CDR1 is MNHEY and CDR2 is SVGAGI. J gave up 6 bases and V 9 bases, and 10 bases lay outside the gene matches. The CDR3 DNA reads TGTGCCAGTAACCGGGACAGGGGATCCCCCGGGGAGCTGTTTTTT. Amino acid sequence: CASNRDRGSPGELFF.

On this clone: At the DNA level, this CDR3 is encoded by other sequences in the same sample as well. The V and J genes are TRBV19 and TRBJ1-2; 7 bases align to TRBD1. J was trimmed by 7 bases and V by 5 bases; bases with no gene match: 4. Per the germline V gene, CDR1 is LNHDA and CDR2 is SQIVND (reference sequence). The CDR3 has 12 amino acids. CDR3 sequence reads: CASSPRQGGYTF. DNA of the CDR3: TGTGCCAGTAGTCCCCGACAGGGTGGCTACACCTTC.

CDR3 bases: TGTGCCAGCAGCTTAGTTAGCCCCGCTGAAGCTTTCTTT. Amino acids: CASSLVSPAEAFF. The V call is TRBV7-9, the J call TRBJ1-1; no reliable D call. This CDR3 is 13 amino acids long. Trimming left V 1 base short and J 6 bases short, with 9 bases between. CDR1 and CDR2 (germline): SEHNR, FQNEAQ (reference sequence).

This sequence joins TRBV28 and TRBJ2-1; TRBD2 matches 7 bases. The CDR3 totals 15 residues. Germline V gene sequence: CDR1 MDHEN, CDR2 SYDVKM. Germline trimming cut 3 bases from V and 4 bases from J; bases unmatched to any gene: 6. CDR3 nucleotide sequence: TGTGCCAGCAGTTTTATCGGGGGGTCGTACAATGAGCAGTTCTTC. Its protein is CASSFIGGSYNEQFF.

The chain carries TRBV9 and TRBJ2-2; no firm D call. This CDR3 is 12 amino acids long. Germline assignment: CDR1 SGDLS and CDR2 YYNGEE. V lost 0 bases and J lost 7, with 4 bases in between. The CDR3 protein is CASSVVGGELFF. The DNA of the CDR3 is TGTGCCAGCAGCGTAGTAGGCGGGGAGCTGTTTTTT.

The CDR3 region has the DNA TGTGCCAGCTCACCTACGGCCGGGGACGGTTCACCCCTCCACTTT. Protein: CASSPTAGDGSPLHF. This chain uses TRBV18 with TRBJ1-6, with TRBD1 as a possible D gene (5 bases). V lost 3 bases and J 9 bases, leaving 15 bases between the germline ends. CDR1 and CDR2 (germline): KGHSH, LQKENI. This CDR3 has 15 residues.

This chain connects TRBV7-8 to TRBJ1-1; no firm D call. The germline V and J ends were trimmed by 7 bases and 4 bases, with 19 bases remaining between them. The CDR3 loop spans 15 amino acids. CDR1 is SGHVS and CDR2 is FQNEAQ in the germline V gene. Here the CDR3 DNA reads TGTGCCAGCAACTCACTGAACAGTGAGGGCACTGAAGCTTTCTTT. It codes for CASNSLNSEGTEAFF. Full variable domain (rest looked up from reference TRBV7-8 and TRBJ1-1): GAGVSQSPRYKVAKRGQDVALRCDPISGHVSLFWYQQALGQGPEFLTYFQNEAQLDKSGLPSDRFFAERPEGSVSTLKIQRTQQEDSAVYLCASNSLNSEGTEAFFGQGTRLTVV.

The chain couples TRBV16 to TRBJ1-5, with 7 nucleotides matching TRBD1. The CDR3 loop spans 16 amino acids. In germline, CDR1 is KGHSY, CDR2 FQNENV. Trimming at V came to 0 bases and at J to 0 bases, leaving 2 bases not matched to a gene. This CDR3 is CASSQSGGISNQPQHF. The CDR3 nucleotides are TGTGCCAGCAGCCAATCAGGGGGCATTAGCAATCAGCCCCAGCATTTT.

J is TRBJ1-5 and V is TRBV5-5, with 7 bases identical to TRBD1. V was pared by 1 base and J by 5 bases, with 0 bases of the junction left unmatched. There are 13 residues in the CDR3. Germline V CDR1 and CDR2: SGHKS, YYEKEE (reference sequence). CDR3 sequence reads: CASSLQGDQPQHF. The CDR3, as DNA: TGTGCCAGCAGCTTGCAGGGGGATCAGCCCCAGCATTTT.

For the CDR3, the DNA is TGTGCCAGCAGGCCCAGGTTATCTGGAAACACCATATATTTT. Translated, it gives CASRPRLSGNTIYF. J is TRBJ1-3 and V is TRBV6-5; D uncertain. V was shortened by 6 bases and J by 1 base, with 10 bases between the two germline ends. This CDR3 has 14 amino acids. Germline V gene data show CDR1 as MNHEY and CDR2 as SVGAGI.

The chain employs TRBV9 and TRBJ1-4, with D unresolved. The germline V gene has CDR1 SGDLS and CDR2 YYNGEE. The length of the CDR3 is 15 residues. V lost 1 base to trimming and J lost 3 bases, with 10 bases between them. CDR3 DNA sequence: TGTGCCAGCAGCGTATACGGGTGGCCTAATGAAAAACTGTTTTTT. Its protein product is CASSVYGWPNEKLFF.

The chain joins TRBV7-9 to TRBJ1-2, with TRBD1 matching 8 bases. This CDR3 has 18 residues. With 7 bases clipped from V and 7 bases from J, the junction kept 23 bases outside the gene matches. CDR1 is SEHNR, CDR2 FQNEAQ, per germline (reference sequence). The DNA for the CDR3 is TGTGCCAGCACAACTCCTTATACAGGGCAGGGGGCTAGCGGTGGCTACACCTTC. Translated: CASTTPYTGQGASGGYTF. Full variable domain (outside the CDR3, taken from reference TRBV7-9 and TRBJ1-2): DTGVSQNPRHKITKRGQNVTFRCDPISEHNRLYWYRQTLGQGPEFLTYFQNEAQLEKSRLLSDRFSAERPKGSFSTLEIQRTEQGDSAMYLCASTTPYTGQGASGGYTFGSGTRLTVV.

V and J are TRBV6-2 or TRBV6-3 and TRBJ1-5; perhaps TRBD1 as D (6 bases). The CDR3 totals 14 residues. Trimming took 5 bases from V and 5 from J, leaving 13 bases between them. Germline CDR1 reads MNHEY; CDR2 reads SVGEGT. CDR3 sequence (DNA): TGTGCCAGCAGTCTCGACAGGCCCCATCAGCCCCAGCATTTT. Amino acid sequence: CASSLDRPHQPQHF.

The V call is TRBV6-2 or TRBV6-3, the J call TRBJ2-4; TRBD2 matches 13 bases. Per germline, CDR1 MNHEY and CDR2 SVGEGT. The CDR3 extends over 18 amino acids. Unmatched junction bases numbered 7, after V lost 5 bases and J lost 0 bases. CDR3 in DNA: TGTGCCAGCAGTCAACTAGCGGGGGGGGTTCTAGCCAAAAACATTCAGTACTTC. Translated: CASSQLAGGVLAKNIQYF.

The J gene is TRBJ2-5, the V gene TRBV7-9; 13 bases align to TRBD2. The CDR3 totals 16 residues. V shed 5 bases and J 5 bases; nucleotides not matched to a gene: 8. Germline CDR1 reads SEHNR; CDR2 reads FQNEAQ (reference sequence). CDR3 amino acids: CASSQRLAGGFETQYF. The CDR3 DNA reads TGTGCCAGCAGCCAGAGACTAGCGGGGGGTTTCGAGACCCAGTACTTC.

The chain couples TRBV6-6 to TRBJ1-2, with D possibly being TRBD1 (6 bases). The CDR3 runs to 13 residues. Germline V CDR1 and CDR2: MNHNY, SVGAGI (reference sequence). V lost 6 bases and J 8 bases, leaving 16 bases between the germline ends. CDR3 in DNA: TGTGCCAGCAGCTTGGGGGGCGTAAAGGGCTACACCTTC. As protein: CASSLGGVKGYTF.

This clone was seen just once. The chain links TRBV11-1 to TRBJ1-1; 8 bases fit TRBD1. V lost 5 bases and J lost 4; bases outside the gene matches: 3. Per the germline V gene, CDR1 is SGHAT and CDR2 is FQDESV (reference sequence). There are 13 residues in the CDR3. The CDR3 is CASSTTGGTEAFF. As DNA, the CDR3 is TGTGCCAGCAGCACCACAGGGGGCACTGAAGCTTTCTTT.